The TCR beta chain described here comes from a study of spatial heterogeneity in lung cancer. Findings and limits, study-wide: The study found that expanded intratumoral alpha and beta TCR counts tracked tumor mutation counts.

TCRdb redid the calling of the 5' RACE reads with MiXCR, one entry per CDR3 protein. The sample gives about 20,000 distinct CDR3 sequences, around 6.8% of which show up once; 20% to 25% is in the top ten. Time point given: sample taken at primary tumor resection. Unsorted whole RNA samples from tumor, nontumor lung or frozen PBMC were sequenced. The V gene's germline CDR1 is SGDLS and CDR2 YYNGEE. The CDR3 consists of 15 residues. With 2 bases removed from V and 4 bases from J, the gap between germline ends came to 15 bases. This clonotype was observed at least ten times. Antigen: not known. This chain links TRBV9 with TRBJ2-5; TRBD2 is a possible D gene (6 bases). The specimen comprised lung tumor tissue, sampled at surgery. The sequence derives from a male donor with early-stage non-small cell lung cancer. The CDR3 DNA follows: TGTGCCAGCAGCGTCGGGACTCCCGCAGGAGAGACCCAGTACTTC. Translation: CASSVGTPAGETQYF.